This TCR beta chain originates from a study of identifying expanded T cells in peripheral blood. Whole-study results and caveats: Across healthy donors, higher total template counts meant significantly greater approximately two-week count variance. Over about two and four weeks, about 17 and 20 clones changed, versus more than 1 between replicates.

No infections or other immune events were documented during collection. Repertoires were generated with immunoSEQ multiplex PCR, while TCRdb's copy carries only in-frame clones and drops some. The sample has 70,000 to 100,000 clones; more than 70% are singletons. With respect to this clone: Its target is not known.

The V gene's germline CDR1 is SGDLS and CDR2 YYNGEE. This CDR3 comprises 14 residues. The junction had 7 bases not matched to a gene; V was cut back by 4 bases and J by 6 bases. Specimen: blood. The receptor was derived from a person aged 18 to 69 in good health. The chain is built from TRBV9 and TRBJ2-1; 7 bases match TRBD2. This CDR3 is CASSTGGKGNEQFF. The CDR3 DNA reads TGTGCCAGCAGCACCGGGGGGAAGGGCAATGAGCAGTTCTTC.